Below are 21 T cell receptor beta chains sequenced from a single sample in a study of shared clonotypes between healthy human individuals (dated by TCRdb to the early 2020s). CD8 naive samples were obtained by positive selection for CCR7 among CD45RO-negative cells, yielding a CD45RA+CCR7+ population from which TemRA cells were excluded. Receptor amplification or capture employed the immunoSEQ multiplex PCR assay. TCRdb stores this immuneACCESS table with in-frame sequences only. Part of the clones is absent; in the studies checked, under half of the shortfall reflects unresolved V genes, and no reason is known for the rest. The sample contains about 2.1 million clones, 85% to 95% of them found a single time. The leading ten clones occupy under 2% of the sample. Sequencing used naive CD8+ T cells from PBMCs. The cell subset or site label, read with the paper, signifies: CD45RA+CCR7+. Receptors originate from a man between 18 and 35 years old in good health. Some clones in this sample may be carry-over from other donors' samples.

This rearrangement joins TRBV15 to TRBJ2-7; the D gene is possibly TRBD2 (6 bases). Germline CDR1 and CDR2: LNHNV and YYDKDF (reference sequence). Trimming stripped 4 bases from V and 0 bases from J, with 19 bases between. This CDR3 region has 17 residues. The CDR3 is CATSTTRAGPYSYEQYF. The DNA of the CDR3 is TGTGCCACCAGCACCACGAGGGCGGGACCCTACTCCTACGAGCAGTACTTC.

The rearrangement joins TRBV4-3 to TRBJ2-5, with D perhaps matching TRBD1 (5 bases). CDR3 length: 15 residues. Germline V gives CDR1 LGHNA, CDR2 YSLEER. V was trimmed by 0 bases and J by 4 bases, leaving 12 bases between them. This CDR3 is CASSQDQGSSETQYF. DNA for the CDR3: TGCGCCAGCAGCCAAGATCAGGGCAGTTCAGAGACCCAGTACTTC.

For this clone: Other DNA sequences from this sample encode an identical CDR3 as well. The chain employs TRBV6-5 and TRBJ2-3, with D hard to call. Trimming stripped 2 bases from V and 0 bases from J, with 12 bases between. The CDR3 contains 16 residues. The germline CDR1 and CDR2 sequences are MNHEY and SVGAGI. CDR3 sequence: CASSYLAGSSTDTQYF. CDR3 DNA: TGTGCCAGCAGTTACCTCGCAGGTTCTAGCACAGATACGCAGTATTTT.

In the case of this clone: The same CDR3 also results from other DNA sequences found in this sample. The CDR3 loop is CSVAGGRYNEQFF. CDR3 bases: TGCAGCGTAGCGGGAGGGAGGTACAATGAGCAGTTCTTC. The gene calls are TRBV29-1 and TRBJ2-1, with 10 bases lining up with TRBD2. The CDR3 consists of 13 residues. Per germline, CDR1 SQVTM and CDR2 ANQGSEA. The V gene end was trimmed by 6 bases and the J gene end by 4 bases; junction bases not matched to a gene: 3.

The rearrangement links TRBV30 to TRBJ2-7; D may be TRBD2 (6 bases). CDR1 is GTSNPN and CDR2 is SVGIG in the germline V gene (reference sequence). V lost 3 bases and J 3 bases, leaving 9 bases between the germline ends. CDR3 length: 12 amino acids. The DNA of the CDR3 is TGTGCCTGGAGCTTGACTAGCTACGAGCAGTACTTC. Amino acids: CAWSLTSYEQYF.

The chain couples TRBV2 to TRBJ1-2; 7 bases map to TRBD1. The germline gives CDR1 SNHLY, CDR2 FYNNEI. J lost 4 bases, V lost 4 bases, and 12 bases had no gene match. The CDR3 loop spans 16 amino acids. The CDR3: CASSGTHRGAFYGYTF. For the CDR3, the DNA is TGTGCCAGCAGTGGGACTCACAGGGGTGCTTTCTATGGCTACACCTTC.

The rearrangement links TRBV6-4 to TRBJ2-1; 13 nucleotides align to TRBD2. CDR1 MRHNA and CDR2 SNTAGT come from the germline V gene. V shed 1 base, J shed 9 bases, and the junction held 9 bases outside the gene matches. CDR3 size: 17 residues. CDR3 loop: CASSDLRTSGSTAEQFF. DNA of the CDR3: TGTGCCAGCAGTGACTTGAGGACTAGCGGGAGTACTGCTGAGCAGTTCTTC.

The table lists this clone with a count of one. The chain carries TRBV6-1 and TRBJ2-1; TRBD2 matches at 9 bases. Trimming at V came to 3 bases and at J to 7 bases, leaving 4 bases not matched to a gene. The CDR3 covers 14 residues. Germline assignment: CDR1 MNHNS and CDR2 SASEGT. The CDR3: CASSDRREGNEQFF. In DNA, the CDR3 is TGTGCCAGCAGTGATAGGCGGGAGGGTAATGAGCAGTTCTTC.

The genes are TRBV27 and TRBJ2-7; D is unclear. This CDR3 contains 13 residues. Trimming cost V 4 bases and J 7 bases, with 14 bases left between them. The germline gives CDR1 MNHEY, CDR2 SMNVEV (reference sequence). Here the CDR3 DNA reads TGTGCCAGCAGTTCGTTGCCTAGTGGGGAGCAGTACTTC. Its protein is CASSSLPSGEQYF.

The CDR3 sequence: CASSEALGGGFDEQYF. Written as DNA, the CDR3 is TGTGCCAGCAGTGAAGCGCTGGGAGGGGGATTCGACGAGCAGTACTTC. The chain carries TRBV2 and TRBJ2-7, with D perhaps matching TRBD2 (7 bases). Germline CDR1 is SNHLY and CDR2 is FYNNEI. Trimming took 0 bases from V and 5 from J, leaving 17 bases between them. The CDR3 totals 16 residues.

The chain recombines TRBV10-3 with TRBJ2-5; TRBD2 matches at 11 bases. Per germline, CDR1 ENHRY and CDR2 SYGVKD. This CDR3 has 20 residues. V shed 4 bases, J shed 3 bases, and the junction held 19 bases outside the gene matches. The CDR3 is CAISGTYSGTSGPQEETQYF. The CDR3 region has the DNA TGTGCCATCAGTGGAACTTATAGCGGGACTAGCGGCCCCCAGGAAGAGACCCAGTACTTC.

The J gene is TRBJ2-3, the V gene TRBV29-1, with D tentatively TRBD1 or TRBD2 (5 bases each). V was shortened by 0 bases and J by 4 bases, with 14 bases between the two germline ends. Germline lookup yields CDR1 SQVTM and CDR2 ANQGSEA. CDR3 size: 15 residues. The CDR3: CSVEDRGTKADTQYF. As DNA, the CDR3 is TGCAGCGTTGAAGATCGAGGGACCAAGGCAGATACGCAGTATTTT.

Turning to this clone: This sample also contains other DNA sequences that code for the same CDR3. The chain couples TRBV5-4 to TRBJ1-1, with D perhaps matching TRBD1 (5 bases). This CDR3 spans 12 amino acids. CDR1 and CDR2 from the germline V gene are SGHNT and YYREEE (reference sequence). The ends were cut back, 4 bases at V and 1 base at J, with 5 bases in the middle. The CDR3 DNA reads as TGTGCCAGCAGCGACAGGAACACTGAAGCTTTCTTT. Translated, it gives CASSDRNTEAFF.

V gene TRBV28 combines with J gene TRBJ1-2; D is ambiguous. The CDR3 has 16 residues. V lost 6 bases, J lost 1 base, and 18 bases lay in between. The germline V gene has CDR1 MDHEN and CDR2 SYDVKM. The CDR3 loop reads CASSPPFSRINYGYTF. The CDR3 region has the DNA TGTGCCAGCAGCCCTCCTTTTTCCAGAATTAACTATGGCTACACCTTC.

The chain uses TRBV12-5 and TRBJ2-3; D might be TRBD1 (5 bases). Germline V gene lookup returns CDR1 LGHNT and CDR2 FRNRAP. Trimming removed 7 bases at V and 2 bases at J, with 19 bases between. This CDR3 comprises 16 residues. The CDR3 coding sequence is TGTGCTAGTGCCCCTCTTCCCGGACACCCCACAGATACGCAGTATTTT. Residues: CASAPLPGHPTDTQYF.

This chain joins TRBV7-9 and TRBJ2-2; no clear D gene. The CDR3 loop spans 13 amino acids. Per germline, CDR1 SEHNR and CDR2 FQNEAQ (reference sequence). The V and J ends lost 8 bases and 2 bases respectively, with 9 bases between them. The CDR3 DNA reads TGTGCCAGCGGACCGGCCAACACCGGGGAGCTGTTTTTT. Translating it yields CASGPANTGELFF.

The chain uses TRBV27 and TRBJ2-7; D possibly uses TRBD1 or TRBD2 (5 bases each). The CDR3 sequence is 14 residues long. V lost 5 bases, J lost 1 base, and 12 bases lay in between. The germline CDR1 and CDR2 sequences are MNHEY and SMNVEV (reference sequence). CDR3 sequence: CASSDRDPSYEQYF. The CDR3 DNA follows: TGTGCCAGCAGTGACCGGGACCCATCCTACGAGCAGTACTTC.

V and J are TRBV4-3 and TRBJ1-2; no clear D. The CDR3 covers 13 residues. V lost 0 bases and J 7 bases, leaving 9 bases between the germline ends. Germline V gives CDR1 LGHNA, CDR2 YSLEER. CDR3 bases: TGCGCCAGCAGCCAAGAAAGGTCGTTTGGCTACACCTTC. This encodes CASSQERSFGYTF.

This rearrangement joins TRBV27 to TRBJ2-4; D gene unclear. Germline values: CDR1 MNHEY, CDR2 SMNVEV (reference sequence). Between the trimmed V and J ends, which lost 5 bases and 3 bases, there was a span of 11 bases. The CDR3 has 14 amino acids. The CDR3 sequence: CASSAKLLKNIQYF. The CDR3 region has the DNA TGTGCCAGCAGTGCAAAATTGCTCAAAAACATTCAGTACTTC.

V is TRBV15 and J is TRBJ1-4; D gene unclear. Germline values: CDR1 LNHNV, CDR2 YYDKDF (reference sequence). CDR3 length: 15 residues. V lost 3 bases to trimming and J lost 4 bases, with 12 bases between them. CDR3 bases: TGTGCCACCAGCAGCACCCGGGCCGTTAATGAAAAACTGTTTTTT. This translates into CATSSTRAVNEKLFF.

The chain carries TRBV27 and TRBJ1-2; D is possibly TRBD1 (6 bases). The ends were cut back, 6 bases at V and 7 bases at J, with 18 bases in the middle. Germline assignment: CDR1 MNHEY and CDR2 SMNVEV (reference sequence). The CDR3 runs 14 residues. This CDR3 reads CASSYSRQASGYTF. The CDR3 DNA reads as TGTGCCAGCAGCTACTCTCGACAGGCAAGTGGCTACACCTTC.